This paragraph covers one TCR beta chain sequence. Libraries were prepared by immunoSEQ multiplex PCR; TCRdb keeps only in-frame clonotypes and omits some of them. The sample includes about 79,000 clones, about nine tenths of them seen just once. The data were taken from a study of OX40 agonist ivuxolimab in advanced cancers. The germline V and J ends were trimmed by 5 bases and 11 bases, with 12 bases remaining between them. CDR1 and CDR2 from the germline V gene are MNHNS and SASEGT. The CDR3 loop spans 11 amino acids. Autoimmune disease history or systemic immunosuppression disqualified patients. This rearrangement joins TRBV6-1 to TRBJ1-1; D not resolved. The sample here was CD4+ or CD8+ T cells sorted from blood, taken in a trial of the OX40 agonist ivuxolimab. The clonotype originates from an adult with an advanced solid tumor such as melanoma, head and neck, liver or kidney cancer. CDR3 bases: TGTGCCAGCAGTTACCGAGGGAGTGCTTTCTTT. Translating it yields CASSYRGSAFF.